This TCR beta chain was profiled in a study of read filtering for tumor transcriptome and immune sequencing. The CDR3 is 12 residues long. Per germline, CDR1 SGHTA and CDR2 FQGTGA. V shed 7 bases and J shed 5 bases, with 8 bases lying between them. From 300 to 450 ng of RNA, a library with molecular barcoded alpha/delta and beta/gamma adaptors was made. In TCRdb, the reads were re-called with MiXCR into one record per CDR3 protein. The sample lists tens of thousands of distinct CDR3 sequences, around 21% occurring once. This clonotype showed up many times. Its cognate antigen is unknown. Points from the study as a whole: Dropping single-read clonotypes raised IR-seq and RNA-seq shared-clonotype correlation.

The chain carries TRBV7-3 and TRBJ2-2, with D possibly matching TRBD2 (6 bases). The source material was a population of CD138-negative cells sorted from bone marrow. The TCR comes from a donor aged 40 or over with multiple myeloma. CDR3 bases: TGTGCCAGCAACGGAGGGACCGGGGAGCTGTTTTTT. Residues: CASNGGTGELFF.